This T cell receptor (beta chain) is drawn from a study of blood T cell repertoires in COVID-19. Study information: The analysed material was cDNA or gDNA that came from T cells, B-cell-depleted T cells, or PBMCs.

Those enrolled in Seattle joined during active infection and were followed longitudinally afterward. Authors' processing steps: Cell counts per sample came from amplifying reference gene primers. TCRdb's table, derived via immunoSEQ multiplex PCR, lists solely in-frame clones and lacks some. The DNA gave D and trimming, while V, J and clone size come from that table. Found here are 55,000 to 75,000 clones, approximately 84% of them singletons; the top ten hold about 8.8%. V was clipped by 1 base and J by 4 bases; unmatched bases: 9. The CDR3 spans 16 residues. Per the germline V gene, CDR1 is MDHEN and CDR2 is SYDVKM.

Sample: peripheral blood. The rearrangement links TRBV28 to TRBJ1-2; 7 positions match TRBD1. This TCR was sampled from a man older than 75 with COVID-19, enrolled during active disease. CDR3 protein: CASSLYGGRGLYGYTF. For the CDR3, the DNA is TGTGCCAGCAGTTTATACGGTGGAAGGGGGCTCTATGGCTACACCTTC.